The rows below give T cell receptor beta chains drawn from one sample of a study of Graves' ophthalmopathy and Graves' hyperthyroidism. TCRdb reanalysed the multiplex PCR reads using MiXCR and keeps one entry per CDR3 protein. The table has about 210,000 distinct CDR3 sequences, roughly 27% seen once. Sequences were obtained from peripheral blood. The receptors derive from a man between 45 and 60 years old with Graves' ophthalmopathy. CDR3s include the opening cysteine and the closing phenylalanine or tryptophan. A D gene is named only where the DNA matches it firmly. A clone size is listed for some rows: how often the clone was seen (once, few, many), or a class if it is expanded.

TRBV19,-,TRBD1,TRBJ2-5,CASSPPGQKETQYF,TGTGCCAGTAGTCCCCCGGGACAGAAAGAGACCCAGTACTTC
TRBV28,many,-,TRBJ1-5,CASNREDQPQHF,TGTGCCAGCAACAGGGAGGACCAGCCCCAGCATTTT
TRBV12-3/TRBV12-4,many,-,TRBJ1-6,CASRANNSPLHF,TGTGCCAGCAGGGCGAATAATTCACCCCTCCACTTT
TRBV4-1,many,-,TRBJ2-5,CASSQDRAETQYF,TGCGCCAGCAGCCAAGACAGGGCAGAGACCCAGTACTTC
TRBV6-5,many,-,TRBJ1-6,CASSYLGGNSPLHF,TGTGCCAGCAGTTACCTCGGCGGTAATTCACCCCTCCACTTT
TRBV6-2/TRBV6-3,many,-,TRBJ2-2,CASSNHRDENTGELFF,TGTGCCAGCAGTAACCACCGGGACGAGAACACCGGGGAGCTGTTTTTT
TRBV11-2,many,-,TRBJ2-7,CASSLDSSMLYEQYF,TGTGCCAGCAGCTTGGACTCCTCTATGCTATACGAGCAGTACTTC
TRBV2,many,-,TRBJ1-3,CAKRQSNSGNTIYF,TGTGCCAAGAGACAGTCCAACTCTGGAAACACCATATATTTT
TRBV28,many,-,TRBJ2-4,CASGSDLAKNIQYF,TGTGCCAGCGGTAGTGATCTAGCCAAAAACATTCAGTACTTC
TRBV30,many,TRBD1,TRBJ1-2,CAWSVGTGNDGYTF,TGTGCCTGGAGTGTCGGGACAGGGAATGATGGCTACACCTTC
TRBV29-1,many,TRBD2,TRBJ2-7,CSVLAGVGYEQYF,TGCAGTGTACTAGCGGGAGTAGGCTACGAGCAGTACTTC
TRBV14,many,-,TRBJ2-6,CASSQDSTSVSRSF,TGTGCCAGCAGCCAAGATTCGACTTCGGTGAGCAGGTCTTTC
TRBV30,many,-,TRBJ2-4,CAWSVKGGAKNIQYF,TGTGCCTGGAGTGTAAAAGGCGGAGCCAAAAACATTCAGTACTTC
TRBV20-1,many,TRBD2,TRBJ2-7,CSVARSGRYEQYF,TGCAGTGTTGCGCGGAGCGGGAGATACGAGCAGTACTTC
TRBV28,many,TRBD2,TRBJ2-7,CASKGLAGDNDEQYF,TGTGCCAGCAAAGGACTAGCGGGAGACAACGACGAGCAGTACTTC
TRBV10-3,many,-,TRBJ2-7,CAISGQELFGSYEQYF,TGTGCCATCAGTGGCCAAGAGCTTTTTGGATCCTACGAGCAGTACTTC
TRBV5-1,many,TRBD1,TRBJ2-5,CASSRGQGSQETQYF,TGCGCCAGCAGTCGCGGACAGGGGAGCCAAGAGACCCAGTACTTC
TRBV4-3,many,-,TRBJ1-6,CASSQAEASSYNSPLHF,TGCGCCAGCAGCCAAGCCGAAGCTAGCTCCTATAATTCACCCCTCCACTTT
TRBV12-3/TRBV12-4,many,-,TRBJ2-2,CASSLTVMEAGELFF,TGTGCCAGCAGTTTAACAGTTATGGAGGCCGGGGAGCTGTTTTTT
TRBV6-2/TRBV6-3,-,-,TRBJ2-7,CASSYPRWRTYGEQYF,TGTGCCAGCAGTTACCCTCGTTGGCGGACCTATGGCGAGCAGTACTTC
TRBV10-3,-,TRBD1,TRBJ1-1,CATLGQGLTEAFF,TGTGCCACCCTCGGACAGGGCTTGACTGAAGCTTTCTTT
TRBV12-3/TRBV12-4,-,TRBD1,TRBJ1-2,CASSQGTGIYGYTF,TGTGCCAGCAGTCAAGGGACAGGTATTTATGGCTACACCTTC
TRBV5-1,-,TRBD2,TRBJ2-7,CASSLYLAGTYEQYF,TGCGCCAGCAGCTTATATCTAGCGGGAACCTACGAGCAGTACTTC
TRBV19,many,-,TRBJ2-4,CASSIAGSIVYF,TGTGCCAGTAGTATAGCTGGGTCTATCGTATACTTC
TRBV29-1,many,-,TRBJ1-5,CSVEGEGDQPQHF,TGCAGCGTTGAAGGCGAGGGGGATCAGCCCCAGCATTTT
TRBV2,many,-,TRBJ2-7,CASSLGENYEQYF,TGTGCCAGCAGTCTAGGTGAGAACTACGAGCAGTACTTC
TRBV25-1,many,-,TRBJ2-7,CASSEYSPFEQYF,TGTGCCAGCAGTGAATATTCCCCATTCGAGCAGTACTTC
TRBV6-5,many,-,TRBJ1-5,CASSFLSGPPQHF,TGTGCCAGCAGTTTTTTGTCCGGTCCGCCCCAGCATTTT
TRBV6-1,-,-,TRBJ1-2,CASSRNTGTDNYGYTF,TGTGCCAGCAGTCGCAATACCGGGACGGATAACTATGGCTACACCTTC
TRBV19,many,TRBD1,TRBJ2-7,CASSVIQGRSEQYF,TGTGCCAGTAGTGTGATACAGGGGCGCAGCGAGCAGTACTTC
TRBV30,many,-,TRBJ2-2,CAWSRDENTGELFF,TGTGCCTGGAGTCGAGACGAGAACACCGGGGAGCTGTTTTTT
TRBV28,many,-,TRBJ2-7,CAISSRSLYEQYF,TGTGCCATATCTAGTCGGTCCCTCTACGAGCAGTACTTC
TRBV19,many,TRBD1,TRBJ1-1,CASTQDRGTEAFF,TGTGCCAGTACCCAGGACAGGGGTACTGAAGCTTTCTTT
TRBV29-1,many,-,TRBJ1-1,CSATDSYVEAFF,TGCAGCGCGACGGACAGTTACGTAGAAGCTTTCTTT
TRBV12-3/TRBV12-4,many,-,TRBJ1-2,CASSFALYYGHTF,TGTGCCAGCAGTTTTGCCCTTTACTATGGCCACACCTTC
TRBV6-2/TRBV6-3,many,-,TRBJ1-1,CASSYSTFRANTEAFF,TGTGCCAGCAGTTACTCGACCTTCAGGGCGAACACTGAAGCTTTCTTT
TRBV6-1,-,-,TRBJ1-1,CASSAEGGTEAFF,TGTGCCAGCAGTGCCGAGGGGGGCACTGAAGCTTTCTTT
TRBV30,few,-,TRBJ2-2,CAWSVTRATGELFF,TGTGCCTGGAGTGTAACCAGGGCCACCGGGGAGCTGTTTTTT
TRBV12-3/TRBV12-4,many,-,TRBJ2-3,CASSQTSTDTQYF,TGTGCCAGCAGCCAGACTAGCACAGATACGCAGTATTTT
TRBV12-3/TRBV12-4,many,-,TRBJ2-7,CASSDDLAHIYEQYF,TGTGCCAGCAGTGATGATCTAGCTCACATCTACGAGCAGTACTTC
TRBV6-2/TRBV6-3,many,-,TRBJ1-2,CASSYGSQLVPVGYTF,TGTGCCAGCAGTTACGGATCCCAGTTGGTCCCGGTTGGCTACACCTTC
TRBV3-1,many,-,TRBJ2-5,CASSQPPGETQYF,TGTGCCAGCAGCCAACCCCCCGGTGAGACCCAGTACTTC
TRBV6-1,few,TRBD1,TRBJ2-7,CASSVDRGGPYEQYF,TGTGCCAGCAGTGTGGACAGGGGGGGCCCCTACGAGCAGTACTTC
TRBV19,-,-,TRBJ2-7,CASSIGWLLAQQCF,TGTGCCAGTAGTATCGGGTGGTTACTAGCACAGCAGTGCTTC
TRBV12-3/TRBV12-4,-,TRBD1,TRBJ2-5,CASSSGGGKETQYF,TGTGCCAGCAGTTCAGGGGGCGGAAAAGAGACCCAGTACTTC
TRBV4-3,many,-,TRBJ2-5,CASSQDVISPETQYF,TGCGCCAGCAGCCAAGATGTAATTTCCCCTGAGACCCAGTACTTC
TRBV30,many,TRBD1,TRBJ1-1,CAWSKTGSTEAFF,TGTGCCTGGAGTAAGACAGGGAGTACTGAAGCTTTCTTT
TRBV20-1,many,-,TRBJ2-7,CSASEYYGQVQLGEQYF,TGCAGTGCTAGTGAGTATTATGGGCAGGTTCAACTCGGCGAGCAGTACTTC
TRBV28,-,-,TRBJ2-2,CASSEFRDTGELFF,TGTGCCAGCAGTGAGTTCCGGGACACCGGGGAGCTGTTTTTT
TRBV12-5,many,-,TRBJ2-2,CASGPDTGELFF,TGTGCTAGTGGCCCTGACACCGGGGAGCTGTTTTTT
TRBV5-1,many,-,TRBJ2-7,CASSLASDRSYEQYF,TGCGCCAGCAGCTTGGCTAGCGATCGCTCCTACGAGCAGTACTTC
TRBV29-1,many,-,TRBJ2-2,CSVLLKRGGTGGLFF,TGCAGCGTCCTACTCAAAAGGGGTGGCACCGGGGGGCTGTTTTTT
TRBV12-3/TRBV12-4,many,-,TRBJ1-6,CASSLIGYNSPLHF,TGTGCCAGCAGTTTAATAGGGTATAATTCACCCCTCCACTTT
TRBV4-1,many,-,TRBJ2-7,CASSQDNRGGLYEQYF,TGCGCCAGCAGCCAAGATAACCGGGGCGGCCTCTACGAGCAGTACTTC
TRBV10-3,-,TRBD2,TRBJ2-3,CATGTSATDTQYF,TGTGCCACCGGGACTAGCGCTACAGATACGCAGTATTTT
TRBV6-2/TRBV6-3,-,TRBD1,TRBJ1-2,CASTEDRVYGYTF,TGTGCCAGCACCGAGGACAGGGTCTATGGCTACACCTTC
TRBV6-1,-,-,TRBJ1-1,CASRPTGLYEAFF,TGTGCCAGCAGACCGACAGGTCTCTATGAAGCTTTCTTT